The sequence of this T cell receptor beta chain was determined in a study of early stage breast cancer tumors. Study-level findings and limits: Compared with adjacent normal breast, tumors showed about 2.5-fold denser, more clonal T cells.

This clone was observed a single time. The target antigen is unknown. The CDR3 loop spans 15 amino acids. Trimming pared 3 bases from V and 3 bases from J, leaving 15 bases between. Germline V gene lookup returns CDR1 MGHRA and CDR2 YSYEKL. This table comes from immunoSEQ multiplex PCR, and its TCRdb copy is limited to in-frame clones, with some not included. The sample contains some 58,000 clones, about 80% of which appear only once. Sequenced input: blood. The TCR sequence derives from a person under 45 with breast cancer. This chain links TRBV4-1 with TRBJ2-7; tentative D call: TRBD2 (6 bases). CDR3 nucleotides: TGCGCCAGCAGCCAGAGAGTGGCGGGGATCTACGAGCAGTACTTC. It translates to CASSQRVAGIYEQYF.